One sample yielded the 20 T cell receptor beta chains listed below, sequenced in a study of graft-versus-host responses after intestinal transplantation (dated by TCRdb to about 2021). In the paper's terms, the time point label means: cells obtained before transplantation from donor or recipient. Preparation of the library involved the immunoSEQ multiplex PCR assay. TCRdb limited this immuneACCESS table to in-frame rearrangements with V and J called. A share of clones is missing; checked studies link under half to unresolved V genes, and the rest is unexplained. Across this sample there are roughly 99,000 clones, with around 93% seen only once. Clones ranked in the top ten supply about 0.07% of the sample. Their antigen targets remain unknown. The material sequenced was unstimulated CD8+ T cells sorted from spleen or lymph node cells, taken before transplant. These receptors were collected from a human donor who was the organ donor for an intestinal transplant.

CDR3 in amino acids: CASSQDVLYRGRRADTQYF. CDR3 coding DNA: TGCGCCAGCAGCCAAGATGTTCTGTATCGTGGGAGACGGGCAGATACGCAGTATTTT. This sequence joins TRBV4-1 and TRBJ2-3, with TRBD2 as a possible D gene (5 bases). Per germline, CDR1 MGHRA and CDR2 YSYEKL. The CDR3 totals 19 residues. The V gene lost 0 bases and the J gene lost 4 bases, with 23 bases spanning the gap.

The V gene is TRBV7-9, the J gene TRBJ1-4; perhaps TRBD1 as D (6 bases). Germline V gene data show CDR1 as SEHNR and CDR2 as FQNEAQ (reference sequence). The CDR3 is 18 amino acids. Trimming took 3 bases from V and 6 from J, leaving 23 bases between them. CDR3 sequence (DNA): TGTGCCAGCAGCTTCCCTAAGAGCTTAGGACAGACGCATGAAAAACTGTTTTTT. The encoded protein is CASSFPKSLGQTHEKLFF.

The chain uses TRBV30 and TRBJ2-1, with a tentative D call TRBD2 (6 bases). V lost 2 bases and J lost 3, with 11 bases in between. Per the germline V gene, CDR1 is GTSNPN and CDR2 is SVGIG (reference sequence). CDR3 length equals 14 residues. This CDR3 reads CAWSSSVNYNEQFF. CDR3 in DNA: TGTGCCTGGAGTTCTAGCGTAAACTACAATGAGCAGTTCTTC.

The V call is TRBV9, the J call TRBJ1-5, with D unclear. CDR1 and CDR2 from the germline V gene are SGDLS and YYNGEE. The CDR3 loop spans 12 amino acids. V lost 4 bases to trimming and J lost 7 bases, with 9 bases between them. The CDR3 sequence: CASSLGGQPQHF. The DNA of the CDR3 is TGTGCCAGCAGCCTAGGCGGACAGCCCCAGCATTTT.

The chain employs TRBV5-5 and TRBJ2-2; D gene ambiguous. CDR1 is SGHKS, CDR2 YYEKEE, per germline (reference sequence). Trimming removed 1 base at V and 6 bases at J, with 4 bases between. This CDR3 contains 12 residues. The CDR3 DNA is TGTGCCAGCAGCTTGTATCCCGGGGAGCTGTTTTTT. Translating gives CASSLYPGELFF.

The chain employs TRBV6-4 and TRBJ2-4, with D possibly TRBD2 on 6 matching bases. CDR3 length equals 18 residues. Germline V gene sequence: CDR1 MRHNA, CDR2 SNTAGT. Trimming removed 0 bases at V and 0 bases at J, with 15 bases between. CDR3 coding DNA: TGTGCCAGCAGTGACTCCCTAGCGTACTACGTAGCCAAAAACATTCAGTACTTC. Residues: CASSDSLAYYVAKNIQYF.

The rearrangement uses TRBV7-6 and TRBJ2-1; 9 nucleotides agree with TRBD2. J was trimmed by 2 bases and V by 1 base; bases with no gene match: 6. The CDR3 covers 17 residues. CDR1 is SGHVS, CDR2 FNYEAQ, per germline. In DNA form, the CDR3 reads TGTGCCAGCAGCTTAGTTGCTAGCGGGAAAACCTACAATGAGCAGTTCTTC. Protein sequence: CASSLVASGKTYNEQFF.

The chain combines TRBV10-1 with TRBJ2-5, with 9 bases matching TRBD1. The CDR3 spans 15 residues. J gave up 4 bases and V 4 bases, and 7 bases lay outside the gene matches. In germline, CDR1 is WNHNN, CDR2 SYGVQD (reference sequence). DNA for the CDR3: TGCGCCAGCAGTGCTCGGACAGGGGTTGGAGAGACCCAGTACTTC. Translating it yields CASSARTGVGETQYF.

The chain uses TRBV5-6 and TRBJ2-1, with D unresolved. Germline loops: CDR1 SGHDT, CDR2 YYEEEE. V lost 4 bases and J 7 bases, leaving 15 bases between the germline ends. CDR3 length equals 14 residues. The CDR3 DNA reads as TGTGCCAGCAGCGCATGGAGTCAGTTTAATGAGCAGTTCTTC. It is translated as CASSAWSQFNEQFF.

The gene calls are TRBV2 and TRBJ2-3; TRBD1 matches at 7 bases. The CDR3 consists of 15 residues. Germline CDR1 reads SNHLY; CDR2 reads FYNNEI. The V gene end was trimmed by 6 bases and the J gene end by 2 bases; junction bases not matched to a gene: 8. The CDR3 loop reads CASRASGTVTDTQYF. The CDR3 DNA is TGTGCCAGCAGAGCCTCTGGGACAGTCACAGATACGCAGTATTTT.

J is TRBJ2-4 and V is TRBV13, with TRBD2 matching over 8 bases. The CDR3 consists of 17 residues. V was pared by 2 bases and J by 8 bases, with 14 bases of the junction left unmatched. The V gene's germline CDR1 is PRHDT and CDR2 FYEKMQ (reference sequence). The CDR3 loop is CASSLSSGGPDWDIQYF. The CDR3 nucleotides are TGTGCCAGCAGCTTATCGTCGGGAGGGCCCGATTGGGACATTCAGTACTTC.

The chain recombines TRBV19 with TRBJ2-7; 11 bases line up with TRBD1. The V gene's germline CDR1 is LNHDA and CDR2 SQIVND (reference sequence). This CDR3 is 15 amino acids long. Losses at the gene ends were 3 bases for V and 1 base for J; bases not matched to a gene: 2. CDR3 DNA sequence: TGTGCCAGTAGTATGGGGACAGGGGGGTCCTACGAGCAGTACTTC. Translated: CASSMGTGGSYEQYF.

The V call is TRBV19, the J call TRBJ1-5; possibly TRBD1 for D (6 bases). Germline values: CDR1 LNHDA, CDR2 SQIVND (reference sequence). CDR3 length: 14 amino acids. V was trimmed by 5 bases and J by 1 base, leaving 9 bases between them. The CDR3 reads CASSPRGSNQPQHF. DNA of the CDR3: TGTGCCAGTAGTCCCAGGGGAAGCAATCAGCCCCAGCATTTT.

This rearrangement joins TRBV6-1 to TRBJ2-4; TRBD1 is a possible D gene (5 bases). CDR3 length equals 18 residues. CDR1 and CDR2 (germline): MNHNS, SASEGT. V was clipped by 4 bases and J by 0 bases, with 19 bases between them. CDR3 loop: CASSAGAGCVPAKNIQYF. CDR3 sequence (DNA): TGTGCCAGCAGTGCTGGGGCAGGCTGCGTTCCAGCCAAAAACATTCAGTACTTC.

V usage is TRBV19 and J usage is TRBJ1-1; perhaps TRBD1 as D (6 bases). Trimming cost V 3 bases and J 1 base, with 9 bases left between them. CDR1 is LNHDA, CDR2 SQIVND, per germline (reference sequence). CDR3 length: 14 residues. The CDR3 coding sequence is TGTGCCAGTAGTATCTCGACAGGGAACACTGAAGCTTTCTTT. Translated: CASSISTGNTEAFF.

The chain has TRBV2 and TRBJ1-2, with 9 bases lining up with TRBD1. After removal of 3 bases from V and 0 bases from J, the junction contained 14 bases not matched to a gene. Germline V CDR1 and CDR2: SNHLY, FYNNEI. This CDR3 spans 19 amino acids. The CDR3 nucleotides are TGTGCCAGCAGTGATTTCCTCCGGGACAGGGACACTTCTAACTATGGCTACACCTTC. It specifies CASSDFLRDRDTSNYGYTF.

The V and J genes are TRBV5-5 and TRBJ1-1; D not resolved. Between the trimmed V and J ends, which lost 0 bases and 1 base, there was a span of 10 bases. This CDR3 comprises 15 residues. CDR1 is SGHKS and CDR2 is YYEKEE in the germline V gene (reference sequence). The CDR3 coding sequence is TGTGCCAGCAGCTTGGTGCTCCCCGGGAACACTGAAGCTTTCTTT. Residues: CASSLVLPGNTEAFF. The full variable domain, rest sourced from reference TRBV5-5 and TRBJ1-1, is DAGVTQSPTHLIKTRGQQVTLRCSPISGHKSVSWYQQVLGQGPQFIFQYYEKEERGRGNFPDRFSARQFPNYSSELNVNALLLGDSALYLCASSLVLPGNTEAFFGQGTRLTVV.

The rearrangement uses TRBV30 and TRBJ1-1, with D possibly TRBD1 on 5 matching bases. Germline CDR1 and CDR2: GTSNPN and SVGIG (reference sequence). V dropped 0 bases and J dropped 0 bases, with 8 bases sitting between them. The CDR3 length is 14 residues. The CDR3 coding sequence is TGTGCCTGGAGTGTACCAGGGCTGAACACTGAAGCTTTCTTT. Translated: CAWSVPGLNTEAFF.

The chain links TRBV5-1 to TRBJ1-1; no reliable D call. The V end was cut by 0 bases, the J end by 0 bases, with 9 bases between. Germline V gene data show CDR1 as SGHRS and CDR2 as YFSETQ. There are 15 residues in the CDR3. The CDR3 DNA follows: TGCGCCAGCAGCTTGGGGTCCGGTTTGAACACTGAAGCTTTCTTT. Encoded protein: CASSLGSGLNTEAFF.

The V call is TRBV7-9, the J call TRBJ1-1, with 8 bases fitting TRBD1. V lost 1 base and J lost 7; bases outside the gene matches: 2. CDR1 and CDR2 from the germline V gene are SEHNR and FQNEAQ (reference sequence). This CDR3 has 13 amino acids. The CDR3 loop reads CASSLEQGDEAFF. As DNA, the CDR3 is TGTGCCAGCAGCTTAGAACAGGGGGATGAAGCTTTCTTT.